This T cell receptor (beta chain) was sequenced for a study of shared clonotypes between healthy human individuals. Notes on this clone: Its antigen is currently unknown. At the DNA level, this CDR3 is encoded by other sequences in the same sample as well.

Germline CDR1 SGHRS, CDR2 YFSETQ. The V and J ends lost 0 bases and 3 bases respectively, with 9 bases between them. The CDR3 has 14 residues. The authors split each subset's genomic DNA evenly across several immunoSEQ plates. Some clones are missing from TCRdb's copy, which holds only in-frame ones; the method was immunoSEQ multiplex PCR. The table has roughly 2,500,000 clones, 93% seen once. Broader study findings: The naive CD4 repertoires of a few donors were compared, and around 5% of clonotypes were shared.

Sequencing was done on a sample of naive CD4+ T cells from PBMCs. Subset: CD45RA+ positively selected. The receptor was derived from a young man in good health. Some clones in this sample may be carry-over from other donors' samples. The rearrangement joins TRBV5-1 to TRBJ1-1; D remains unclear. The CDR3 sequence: CASSLEGRYTEAFF. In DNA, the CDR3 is TGCGCCAGCAGCTTGGAAGGGAGGTACACTGAAGCTTTCTTT.